This T cell receptor beta chain was sequenced during a study of T cell responses to AZD1222 COVID-19 vaccine. About the research overall: Second-dose intervals near 4 or 12 weeks were combined.

Looked up from germline, CDR1 is MNHEY and CDR2 is SVGAGI. The CDR3 covers 12 residues. V dropped 6 bases and J dropped 4 bases, with 7 bases sitting between them. Generated by immunoSEQ multiplex PCR, the TCRdb table keeps only in-frame clones and is missing some. The data contain under 200,000 clones, 85% to 95% of them singletons. Whole-study findings and limits: Among the donors, most were white British and more were female, and clonal diversity was possibly underestimated. The study sampled repertoires only after the peak T cell response. Baseline serostatus was positive in only six AZD1222 recipients.

With respect to this clone: Its antigen is undetermined.

This TCR was sampled from an adult in good health. Material: peripheral blood, obtained on day 0 of AZD1222 vaccination. The gene calls are TRBV6-5 and TRBJ1-5; the D gene is possibly TRBD1 (5 bases). CDR3 protein: CASRNRNQPQHF. The DNA of the CDR3 is TGTGCCAGCAGGAACAGGAATCAGCCCCAGCATTTT.